These 23 T cell receptor beta chains share one sample of origin, sequenced in a study of T cell changes during pregnancy in multiple sclerosis. Some clones are missing from TCRdb's copy, which holds only in-frame ones; the method was immunoSEQ multiplex PCR. The repertoire holds about 68,000 clones, with 90% as singletons. Sequencing was performed on peripheral blood, taken in the third trimester of pregnancy. These receptors were obtained from a female donor with multiple sclerosis, enrolled in a pregnancy study.

The chain combines TRBV6-5 with TRBJ2-3; D may be TRBD1 (6 bases). This CDR3 comprises 14 residues. The germline V gene encodes CDR1 MNHEY and CDR2 SVGAGI. In DNA, the CDR3 is TGTGTAGTGGGTACAGGGTTAGCAACAGATACGCAGTATTTT. It specifies CVVGTGLATDTQYF.

The V call is TRBV28, the J call TRBJ1-2; D possibly corresponds to TRBD1 (6 bases). V was shortened by 3 bases and J by 8 bases, with 10 bases between the two germline ends. This CDR3 is 12 amino acids long. Germline V lookup: CDR1 MDHEN, CDR2 SYDVKM. The CDR3 spells CASSFGTRGYTF. The CDR3 region has the DNA TGTGCCAGCAGTTTCGGGACAAGGGGCTACACCTTC.

The V and J genes are TRBV28 and TRBJ2-7, with 9 bases aligning to TRBD2. V lost 5 bases to trimming and J lost 4 bases; unmatched junction nucleotides: 6. Germline CDR1 is MDHEN and CDR2 is SYDVKM. CDR3 length equals 14 residues. CDR3 nucleotides: TGTGCCAGCAGTCTTAGCGGGAGTAGGTACGAGCAGTACTTC. Translating gives CASSLSGSRYEQYF.

This chain connects TRBV7-3 to TRBJ2-2; TRBD2 agrees at 12 bases. Germline CDR1 is SGHTA and CDR2 is FQGTGA. The V and J ends lost 3 bases and 5 bases, in that order; junction bases with no gene match: 1. The CDR3 totals 15 residues. CDR3 in DNA: TGTGCCAGCAGCTTCGGGACTAGCGGGACCGGGGAGCTGTTTTTT. This sequence encodes CASSFGTSGTGELFF.

This rearrangement joins TRBV4-3 to TRBJ1-2; 7 bases match TRBD1. The V segment lost 4 bases and the J segment 4 bases; nucleotides outside the gene matches: 18. The CDR3 runs 18 residues. The V gene's germline CDR1 is LGHNA and CDR2 YSLEER. The DNA for the CDR3 is TGCGCCAGCAGCCCCGAAGGGAACAGGGGCGTTGGGAGCTATGGCTACACCTTC. Translating it yields CASSPEGNRGVGSYGYTF.

About this clone itself: In the same sample, other DNA sequences code for this CDR3. This chain links TRBV19 with TRBJ2-2; 7 nucleotides match TRBD2. This CDR3 region has 14 residues. From germline, CDR1 is LNHDA and CDR2 SQIVND (reference sequence). Trimming cost V 1 base and J 4 bases; bases outside gene matches: 0. CDR3 protein: CASSIAGGTGELFF. In DNA form, the CDR3 reads TGTGCCAGTAGTATAGCGGGGGGCACCGGGGAGCTGTTTTTT.

A word on this clone: The sample has other DNA sequences that encode this CDR3 too. The J gene is TRBJ1-2, the V gene TRBV27; D perhaps matches TRBD1 (5 bases). CDR1 MNHEY and CDR2 SMNVEV come from the germline V gene (reference sequence). The CDR3 runs 11 residues. V lost 8 bases and J 8 bases, leaving 12 bases between the germline ends. CDR3 in DNA: TGTGCCAGCCGGGGGGGTGGAGGCTACACCTTC. This codes for CASRGGGGYTF.

This clone occurred once. The rearrangement links TRBV19 to TRBJ2-7, with 8 bases identical to TRBD2. The CDR3 totals 16 residues. Trimming cost V 3 bases and J 2 bases; bases outside gene matches: 9. CDR1 is LNHDA, CDR2 SQIVND, per germline (reference sequence). In nucleotides, the CDR3 is TGTGCCAGTAGTATGGTGAGTCTAGCGGGTCCCTACGAGCAGTACTTC. Translation: CASSMVSLAGPYEQYF.

The V and J genes are TRBV6-5 and TRBJ1-2; no firm D call. This CDR3 region has 13 residues. CDR1 is MNHEY and CDR2 is SVGAGI in the germline V gene. Trimming removed 5 bases from V and 0 bases from J, with 7 bases in between. DNA of the CDR3: TGTGCCAGCAGTCAGACATCTAACTATGGCTACACCTTC. Translating gives CASSQTSNYGYTF.

The chain joins TRBV18 to TRBJ1-1; D call uncertain. Germline-derived CDR1 and CDR2 are KGHSH and LQKENI. The CDR3 length is 13 residues. V was cut by 3 bases and J by 6 bases, with 11 bases left in between. The chain's CDR3 is CASSPTAEAEAFF. The CDR3 nucleotides read TGTGCCAGCTCACCTACCGCCGAGGCTGAAGCTTTCTTT. Complete variable domain (other parts from reference TRBV18 and TRBJ1-1): NAGVMQNPRHLVRRRGQEARLRCSPMKGHSHVYWYRQLPEEGLKFMVYLQKENIIDESGMPKERFSAEFPKEGPSILRIQQVVRGDSAAYFCASSPTAEAEAFFGQGTRLTVV.

The rearrangement joins TRBV5-4 to TRBJ2-5; 7 bases are a match to TRBD1. J lost 0 bases, V lost 6 bases, and 2 bases had no gene match. The CDR3 consists of 13 residues. In germline, CDR1 is SGHNT, CDR2 YYREEE (reference sequence). This chain's CDR3 is CASTDRDQETQYF. The CDR3 nucleotides are TGTGCCAGCACCGACAGGGACCAAGAGACCCAGTACTTC.

This chain joins TRBV6-1 and TRBJ1-1; D might be TRBD1 (6 bases). The CDR3 totals 15 residues. Germline values: CDR1 MNHNS, CDR2 SASEGT. Trimming took 8 bases from V and 0 from J, leaving 16 bases between them. CDR3 nucleotide sequence: TGTGCCAGCGGGCGACAGGTGAGCATGAACACTGAAGCTTTCTTT. Residues: CASGRQVSMNTEAFF.

The genes are TRBV30 and TRBJ1-1, with a tentative D call TRBD1 (5 bases). The CDR3 extends over 15 amino acids. CDR1 and CDR2 from the germline V gene are GTSNPN and SVGIG (reference sequence). V shed 4 bases and J shed 3 bases, with 18 bases lying between them. The CDR3: CAWTPAGGDYTEAFF. CDR3 in DNA: TGTGCCTGGACCCCAGCCGGGGGGGACTACACTGAAGCTTTCTTT.

The gene calls are TRBV10-2 and TRBJ1-5, with 8 bases fitting TRBD1. Germline trimming cut 8 bases from V and 7 bases from J; bases unmatched to any gene: 7. The CDR3 has 13 residues. Germline CDR1 is WSHSY and CDR2 is SAAADI. In DNA form, the CDR3 reads TGCGCCAGCTCCCGACAGGGGTGGCAGCCCCAGCATTTT. Protein sequence: CASSRQGWQPQHF.

This chain connects TRBV7-6 to TRBJ1-1; TRBD1 matches 10 bases. CDR1 and CDR2 (germline): SGHVS, FNYEAQ. The trim removed 3 bases at V and 3 bases at J, leaving 1 base unmatched. The CDR3 runs 14 residues. CDR3 loop: CASSFGQGDTEAFF. DNA for the CDR3: TGTGCCAGCAGCTTTGGACAGGGGGACACTGAAGCTTTCTTT. The whole variable domain, remainder taken from reference TRBV7-6 and TRBJ1-1, is GAGVSQSPRYKVTKRGQDVALRCDPISGHVSLYWYRQALGQGPEFLTYFNYEAQQDKSGLPNDRFSAERPEGSISTLTIQRTEQRDSAMYRCASSFGQGDTEAFFGQGTRLTVV.

The chain joins TRBV10-1 to TRBJ2-7, with D possibly matching TRBD1 (6 bases). The CDR3 has 15 residues. V was pared by 1 base and J by 2 bases, with 12 bases between. Per the germline V gene, CDR1 is WNHNN and CDR2 is SYGVQD (reference sequence). CDR3 bases: TGCGCCAGCAGTGAGTATAGGGGGTTGGCCTACGAGCAGTACTTC. This translates into CASSEYRGLAYEQYF.

This sequence joins TRBV5-1 and TRBJ2-7; TRBD1 aligns across 7 bases. V shed 4 bases and J 2 bases; nucleotides not matched to a gene: 6. The CDR3 runs to 14 residues. Germline V gives CDR1 SGHRS, CDR2 YFSETQ. The DNA of the CDR3 is TGCGCCAGCAGCATAGCGACAGGGACCTACGAGCAGTACTTC. Its translation is CASSIATGTYEQYF. Variable domain in full (rest from reference TRBV5-1 and TRBJ2-7): KAGVTQTPRYLIKTRGQQVTLSCSPISGHRSVSWYQQTPGQGLQFLFEYFSETQRNKGNFPGRFSGRQFSNSRSEMNVSTLELGDSALYLCASSIATGTYEQYFGPGTRLTVT.

The chain links TRBV6-6 to TRBJ2-5, with D maybe TRBD1 (6 bases). Per germline, CDR1 MNHNY and CDR2 SVGAGI (reference sequence). The CDR3 has 13 residues. V lost 3 bases and J 7 bases, leaving 12 bases between the germline ends. The CDR3 DNA follows: TGTGCCAGCAGTTATAGGACAGAAGGGACCCAGTACTTC. It specifies CASSYRTEGTQYF.

This chain uses TRBV7-9 with TRBJ1-1, with D unresolved. The CDR3 has 13 residues. Germline-derived CDR1 and CDR2 are SEHNR and FQNEAQ (reference sequence). V dropped 1 base and J dropped 7 bases, with 10 bases sitting between them. The CDR3 DNA reads as TGTGCCAGCAGCTTAGATGACGGAGTTGAAGCTTTCTTT. Protein product: CASSLDDGVEAFF.

The rearrangement joins TRBV6-5 to TRBJ2-2, with D unclear. Trimming took 0 bases from V and 5 from J, leaving 13 bases between them. The CDR3 runs to 16 residues. CDR1 is MNHEY, CDR2 SVGAGI, per germline. The chain's CDR3 is CASSYSILLRTGELFF. CDR3 nucleotides: TGTGCCAGCAGTTACTCCATCCTTCTGAGGACCGGGGAGCTGTTTTTT.

V usage is TRBV5-1 and J usage is TRBJ2-2, with TRBD2 matching over 10 bases. This CDR3 is 17 amino acids long. Losses at the gene ends were 4 bases for V and 6 bases for J; bases not matched to a gene: 12. Germline lookup yields CDR1 SGHRS and CDR2 YFSETQ. The CDR3 nucleotides are TGCGCCAGCAGCCCTTCGCTAGCGGGGGCACCGGCCGGGGAGCTGTTTTTT. Translation gives CASSPSLAGAPAGELFF.

The rearrangement joins TRBV6-5 to TRBJ2-5; 13 positions match TRBD2. The CDR3 is made up of 15 amino acids. The V and J ends lost 6 bases and 1 base, in that order; junction bases with no gene match: 2. The germline V gene encodes CDR1 MNHEY and CDR2 SVGAGI. The CDR3 DNA reads as TGTGCCAGCAGCCGGACTAGCGGGAGCCAAGAGACCCAGTACTTC. The encoded protein is CASSRTSGSQETQYF.

The chain couples TRBV25-1 to TRBJ2-2; 9 bases line up with TRBD2. This CDR3 spans 17 amino acids. CDR1 and CDR2 from the germline V gene are MGHDK and SYGVNS. The V gene end was trimmed by 0 bases and the J gene end by 2 bases; junction bases not matched to a gene: 4. CDR3 sequence reads: CASSEYGLAGNTGELFF. Written as DNA, the CDR3 is TGTGCCAGCAGTGAATATGGGCTAGCGGGAAACACCGGGGAGCTGTTTTTT.